The 10 T cell receptor beta chains presented below share a single source sample, sequenced in a study of blood T cell repertoires in COVID-19. Clones were sequenced by immunoSEQ multiplex PCR, and TCRdb holds only the in-frame ones, with some missing. The repertoire holds some 220,000 clones, about 79% seen once, with about 9.7% in the top ten. Sequenced sample: peripheral blood. The receptors here all came from a man aged 50 to 60 with active or convalescent COVID-19.

V and J are TRBV15 and TRBJ2-5, with D unresolved. The CDR3 runs 15 residues. Trimming shortened V by 0 bases and J by 3 bases, and 11 bases separated the two germline ends. Germline-derived CDR1 and CDR2 are LNHNV and YYDKDF (reference sequence). Written as DNA, the CDR3 is TGTGCCACCAGCAGAGATCCTAACAGAAAAGAGACCCAGTACTTC. Its protein product is CATSRDPNRKETQYF. The entire variable domain, with the rest obtained from reference TRBV15 and TRBJ2-5, is as follows: DAMVIQNPRYQVTQFGKPVTLSCSQTLNHNVMYWYQQKSSQAPKLLFHYYDKDFNNEADTPDNFQSRRPNTSFCFLDIRSPGLGDTAMYLCATSRDPNRKETQYFGPGTRLLVL.

The chain uses TRBV28 and TRBJ2-1; tentative D call: TRBD2 (6 bases). Trimming took off 4 bases at V and 4 bases at J, with 17 bases between the two ends. From germline, CDR1 is MDHEN and CDR2 SYDVKM. The length of the CDR3 is 16 residues. The CDR3 nucleotides read TGTGCCAGCAGTTCCCCCTCCGGGAGCAGATACAATGAGCAGTTCTTC. It specifies CASSSPSGSRYNEQFF.

V and J are TRBV11-2 and TRBJ1-1; no firm D call. In germline, CDR1 is SGHAT, CDR2 FQNNGV. V was shortened by 5 bases and J by 1 base, with 11 bases between the two germline ends. The CDR3 contains 14 residues. CDR3 sequence: CASSPRTPNTEAFF. DNA for the CDR3: TGTGCCAGCAGCCCACGGACTCCGAACACTGAAGCTTTCTTT.

This sequence joins TRBV2 and TRBJ2-7; TRBD1 matches 10 bases. This CDR3 is built from 14 residues. The germline V gene encodes CDR1 SNHLY and CDR2 FYNNEI. The V and J ends lost 4 bases and 2 bases, in that order; junction bases with no gene match: 2. Written as DNA, the CDR3 is TGTGCCAGCAGTGGACAGGGGGCAACCTACGAGCAGTACGTC. This translates into CASSGQGATYEQYV.

The genes are TRBV24-1 and TRBJ2-1; perhaps TRBD2 as D (7 bases). The germline CDR1 and CDR2 sequences are KGHDR and SFDVKD. Trimming took 3 bases from V and 4 from J, leaving 15 bases between them. The CDR3 spans 16 residues. The CDR3 nucleotides are TGTGCCACCAGTGATCCCGGACTAGGGGGGTACAATGAGCAGTTCTTC. It is translated as CATSDPGLGGYNEQFF.

This clone was seen more than once but under ten times. The chain links TRBV7-2 to TRBJ1-4, with a possible D match to TRBD1 (6 bases). The V end lost 5 bases, the J end lost 8 bases, and 18 bases lay between the germline ends. The length of the CDR3 is 15 residues. From germline, CDR1 is SGHTA and CDR2 FQGNSA. The CDR3 nucleotides read TGTGCCAGCAGCCCTCAGGGGTGGTCCGGGGAAAAACTGTTTTTT. Translated, it gives CASSPQGWSGEKLFF.

The rearrangement links TRBV7-9 to TRBJ2-5; D is perhaps TRBD2 (5 bases). V was pared by 4 bases and J by 4 bases, with 13 bases between. The V gene's germline CDR1 is SEHNR and CDR2 FQNEAQ (reference sequence). The CDR3 contains 14 residues. CDR3: CASSSPGLGETQYF. As DNA, the CDR3 is TGTGCCAGCAGCTCTCCCGGACTCGGAGAGACCCAGTACTTC. Variable domain in full (rest from reference TRBV7-9 and TRBJ2-5): DTGVSQNPRHKITKRGQNVTFRCDPISEHNRLYWYRQTLGQGPEFLTYFQNEAQLEKSRLLSDRFSAERPKGSFSTLEIQRTEQGDSAMYLCASSSPGLGETQYFGPGTRLLVL.

The chain recombines TRBV9 with TRBJ2-2; 8 bases fit TRBD2. Germline V gene data show CDR1 as SGDLS and CDR2 as YYNGEE. With 4 bases clipped from V and 6 bases from J, the junction kept 8 bases outside the gene matches. This CDR3 has 15 amino acids. The CDR3 nucleotides read TGTGCCAGCAGCAGACCGGGACTAGGGGCCGGGGAGCTGTTTTTT. It encodes CASSRPGLGAGELFF.

The CDR3 is CASSLPGEYEQYV. CDR3 DNA: TGTGCCAGCAGCTTACCAGGGGAATACGAGCAGTACGTC. The V gene is TRBV7-9, the J gene TRBJ2-7, with D possibly being TRBD1 (6 bases). V was clipped by 2 bases and J by 4 bases, with 9 bases between them. In germline, CDR1 is SEHNR, CDR2 FQNEAQ (reference sequence). This CDR3 spans 13 amino acids.

This chain joins TRBV3-1 (or the pseudogene TRBV3-2) and TRBJ2-5; D possibly corresponds to TRBD2 (6 bases). The CDR3 is 16 residues long. CDR1 and CDR2 (germline): LGHDT, YNNKEL (reference sequence). Trimming removed 0 bases from V and 1 base from J, with 12 bases in between. In DNA form, the CDR3 reads TGTGCCAGCAGCCAAGATCGGGGACTGGTCCAAGAGACCCAGTACTTC. It is translated as CASSQDRGLVQETQYF.